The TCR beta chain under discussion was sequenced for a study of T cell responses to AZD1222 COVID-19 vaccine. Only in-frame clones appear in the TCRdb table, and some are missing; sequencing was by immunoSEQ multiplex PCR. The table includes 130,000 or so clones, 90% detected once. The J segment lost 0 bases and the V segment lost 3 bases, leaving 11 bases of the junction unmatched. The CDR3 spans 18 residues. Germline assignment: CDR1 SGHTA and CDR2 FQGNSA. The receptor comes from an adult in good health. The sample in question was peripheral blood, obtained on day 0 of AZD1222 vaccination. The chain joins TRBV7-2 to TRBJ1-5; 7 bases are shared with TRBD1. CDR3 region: CASSLHPGQTYSNQPQHF. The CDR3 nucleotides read TGTGCCAGCAGCTTGCACCCGGGACAGACCTATAGCAATCAGCCCCAGCATTTT.